The rows below give T cell receptor beta chains drawn from one sample of a study of ipilimumab plus nivolumab after autologous stem cell transplantation. Method: immunoSEQ multiplex PCR; TCRdb's copy keeps in-frame clones and lacks some. The table includes over 35,000 clones, around 93% detected once. Source: PBMCs, taken in a trial of ipilimumab plus nivolumab as post-transplant consolidation. The receptors come from a male donor with multiple myeloma. CDR3s include the opening cysteine and the closing phenylalanine or tryptophan. The order of the fields is CDR3 length, V gene, clone size, J gene, D gene, CDR3 DNA, CDR3 protein. D genes are given only for firm matches. Expanded clones are given a class, and other clones once, few, many or no size at all.

cdr3_length: 16
v_call: TRBV7-2
clone_size: -
j_call: TRBJ1-6
d_call: -
cdr3_nt: TGTGCCAGCAGCTTACGACAAGGCGCAGGGTATTCACCCCTCCACTTT
cdr3_aa: CASSLRQGAGYSPLHF

cdr3_length: 13
v_call: TRBV29-1
clone_size: once
j_call: TRBJ1-5
d_call: TRBD1
cdr3_nt: TGCAGCGTTGGGGACAGCCTAAATCAGCCCCAGCATTTT
cdr3_aa: CSVGDSLNQPQHF

cdr3_length: 13
v_call: TRBV30
clone_size: -
j_call: TRBJ1-6
d_call: -
cdr3_nt: TGTGCCTGGGCCGGGACAAAAGATTCACCCCTCCACTTT
cdr3_aa: CAWAGTKDSPLHF

cdr3_length: 15
v_call: TRBV19
clone_size: -
j_call: TRBJ1-1
d_call: -
cdr3_nt: TGTGCCAGTAGTCCCTGGACAAACGAGGGGACTGAAGCTTTCTTT
cdr3_aa: CASSPWTNEGTEAFF

cdr3_length: 15
v_call: TRBV7-3
clone_size: -
j_call: TRBJ2-1
d_call: -
cdr3_nt: TGTGCCAGCAGCCCCTACCATACTAGTAACAATGAGCAGTTCTTC
cdr3_aa: CASSPYHTSNNEQFF

cdr3_length: 15
v_call: TRBV28
clone_size: -
j_call: TRBJ2-2
d_call: -
cdr3_nt: TGTGCCAGCAGCCTATTGAACAGGGTACCCGGGGAGCTGTTTTTT
cdr3_aa: CASSLLNRVPGELFF

cdr3_length: 15
v_call: TRBV5-4
clone_size: once
j_call: TRBJ1-3
d_call: TRBD1
cdr3_nt: TGTGCCAGCAGCGCACGACAGGGCTCTGGAAACACCATATATTTT
cdr3_aa: CASSARQGSGNTIYF

cdr3_length: 14
v_call: TRBV7-2
clone_size: few
j_call: TRBJ1-6
d_call: -
cdr3_nt: TGTGCCAGCAGCCGAGGTCCTACCGGTTCACCCCTCCACTTT
cdr3_aa: CASSRGPTGSPLHF

cdr3_length: 13
v_call: TRBV7-7
clone_size: -
j_call: TRBJ2-7
d_call: TRBD1
cdr3_nt: TGTGCCAGCAGCCCCGGACAGGGTTACGAGCAGTACTTC
cdr3_aa: CASSPGQGYEQYF

cdr3_length: 14
v_call: TRBV7-2
clone_size: -
j_call: TRBJ2-4
d_call: TRBD2
cdr3_nt: TGTGCCAGCACTCCGGGACTAGCTACTAACATTCAGTACTTC
cdr3_aa: CASTPGLATNIQYF

cdr3_length: 17
v_call: TRBV19
clone_size: -
j_call: TRBJ2-5
d_call: TRBD2
cdr3_nt: TGTGCCAGTAGTATAAGACTAGCGGTAATAAACCAAGAGACCCAGTACTTC
cdr3_aa: CASSIRLAVINQETQYF

cdr3_length: 14
v_call: TRBV28
clone_size: -
j_call: TRBJ2-1
d_call: TRBD2
cdr3_nt: TGTGCCAGCAGTTTCTCTAGCGGGAGATGGGAGCAGTTCTTC
cdr3_aa: CASSFSSGRWEQFF

cdr3_length: 15
v_call: TRBV7-6
clone_size: -
j_call: TRBJ1-3
d_call: -
cdr3_nt: TGTGCCAGCAGCTCGGGCGGGGCCTCTGGAAACACCATATATTTT
cdr3_aa: CASSSGGASGNTIYF

cdr3_length: 13
v_call: TRBV6-5
clone_size: few
j_call: TRBJ2-2
d_call: -
cdr3_nt: TGTGCCAGCGGAGGCTTCCCGACCGGGGAGCTGTTTTTT
cdr3_aa: CASGGFPTGELFF

cdr3_length: 16
v_call: TRBV7-3
clone_size: -
j_call: TRBJ2-1
d_call: TRBD2
cdr3_nt: TGTGCCAGCAGCCCCCGGGGACTAGCGGGGAGCAATGAGCAGTTCTTC
cdr3_aa: CASSPRGLAGSNEQFF

cdr3_length: 14
v_call: TRBV6-5
clone_size: -
j_call: TRBJ1-4
d_call: -
cdr3_nt: TGTGCCAGCAGTTACAGGTGGGAGAATGAAAAACTGTTTTTT
cdr3_aa: CASSYRWENEKLFF

cdr3_length: 16
v_call: TRBV5-6
clone_size: -
j_call: TRBJ2-7
d_call: TRBD1
cdr3_nt: TGTGCCAGCAGCTACCGGAACAGGGGGAGCTCCTACGAGCAGTACTTC
cdr3_aa: CASSYRNRGSSYEQYF

cdr3_length: 15
v_call: TRBV7-2
clone_size: -
j_call: TRBJ2-5
d_call: -
cdr3_nt: TGTGCCAGCAGCTTGAGTGGGGGTGCCAGGGAGACCCAGTACTTC
cdr3_aa: CASSLSGGARETQYF

cdr3_length: 17
v_call: TRBV14
clone_size: -
j_call: TRBJ2-1
d_call: TRBD2
cdr3_nt: TGTGCCAGCAGCCCGGGACTAGCGGGGGGGCCCGTCTATGAGCAGTTCTTC
cdr3_aa: CASSPGLAGGPVYEQFF

cdr3_length: 16
v_call: TRBV19
clone_size: -
j_call: TRBJ2-7
d_call: TRBD2
cdr3_nt: TGTGCCAGTAGTAGGGCCCCCACTAGCGGAACCTACGAGCAGTACTTC
cdr3_aa: CASSRAPTSGTYEQYF

cdr3_length: 12
v_call: TRBV5-1
clone_size: -
j_call: TRBJ2-2
d_call: -
cdr3_nt: TGCGCCAGCAGCTTCGGGACTGGGGAGCTGTTTTTT
cdr3_aa: CASSFGTGELFF

cdr3_length: 15
v_call: TRBV5-1
clone_size: -
j_call: TRBJ2-3
d_call: TRBD2
cdr3_nt: TGCGCCAGCAGCCCCGGGACTAGGCTCACAGATACGCAGTATTTT
cdr3_aa: CASSPGTRLTDTQYF

cdr3_length: 16
v_call: TRBV5-1
clone_size: -
j_call: TRBJ2-3
d_call: TRBD2
cdr3_nt: TGCGCCAGCAGCTTGGAGTCGCGGGGGAACACAGATACGCAGTATTTT
cdr3_aa: CASSLESRGNTDTQYF

cdr3_length: 15
v_call: TRBV6-5
clone_size: few
j_call: TRBJ1-1
d_call: -
cdr3_nt: TGTGCCAGCAGGGGGTTTGGGTTATTGGGAACTGAAGCTTTCTTT
cdr3_aa: CASRGFGLLGTEAFF

cdr3_length: 16
v_call: TRBV5-6
clone_size: once
j_call: TRBJ2-3
d_call: TRBD2
cdr3_nt: TGTGCCAGCAGCTTGCCGACGGGAGGGATCACAGATACGCAGTATTTT
cdr3_aa: CASSLPTGGITDTQYF

cdr3_length: 15
v_call: TRBV5-4
clone_size: -
j_call: TRBJ2-3
d_call: TRBD2
cdr3_nt: TGTGCCAGCAGCTGGACTAGCGGGCGCACAGATACGCAGTATTTT
cdr3_aa: CASSWTSGRTDTQYF

cdr3_length: 14
v_call: TRBV7-3
clone_size: once
j_call: TRBJ2-7
d_call: TRBD1
cdr3_nt: TGTGCCAGCAGCTCGGGACAGGGCGGCACCGAGCAGTACTTC
cdr3_aa: CASSSGQGGTEQYF

cdr3_length: 14
v_call: TRBV28
clone_size: -
j_call: TRBJ1-3
d_call: -
cdr3_nt: TGTGCCAGCAGCCCCAGAGGCGCTGGAAACACCATATATTTT
cdr3_aa: CASSPRGAGNTIYF

cdr3_length: 15
v_call: TRBV5-4
clone_size: -
j_call: TRBJ2-7
d_call: -
cdr3_nt: TGTGCCAGCAGCTTGCCGGCAGGGGAGGCAAGCGAGCAGTACTTC
cdr3_aa: CASSLPAGEASEQYF

cdr3_length: 15
v_call: TRBV11-3
clone_size: -
j_call: TRBJ2-3
d_call: TRBD2
cdr3_nt: TGTGCCAGCAGCTTATCGCCTAGCGGGAGGGAATCGCAGTATTTT
cdr3_aa: CASSLSPSGRESQYF

cdr3_length: 16
v_call: TRBV5-5
clone_size: -
j_call: TRBJ2-7
d_call: -
cdr3_nt: TGTGCCAGCAGCTCGGCCCTTACAGGGGGGGGGTACGAGCAGTACTTC
cdr3_aa: CASSSALTGGGYEQYF

cdr3_length: 17
v_call: TRBV4-1
clone_size: -
j_call: TRBJ2-1
d_call: TRBD2
cdr3_nt: TGCGCCAGCAGCCAAGATGGGGCCGGGAGGAACTACAATGAGCAGTTCTTC
cdr3_aa: CASSQDGAGRNYNEQFF

cdr3_length: 16
v_call: TRBV5-1
clone_size: -
j_call: TRBJ1-3
d_call: -
cdr3_nt: TGCGCCAGCAGCCTGGGCCCAGGCGCCTCTGGAAACACCATATATTTT
cdr3_aa: CASSLGPGASGNTIYF

cdr3_length: 11
v_call: TRBV11-1
clone_size: -
j_call: TRBJ1-1
d_call: -
cdr3_nt: TGTGCCAGCAGCCAGAACACTGAAGCTTTCTTT
cdr3_aa: CASSQNTEAFF

cdr3_length: 16
v_call: TRBV7-2
clone_size: -
j_call: TRBJ2-6
d_call: -
cdr3_nt: TGTGCCAGCAGCTTGGGTCCCGGGGCTGGGGCCAACGTCCTGACTTTC
cdr3_aa: CASSLGPGAGANVLTF

cdr3_length: 17
v_call: TRBV7-8
clone_size: -
j_call: TRBJ1-5
d_call: -
cdr3_nt: TGTGCCAGCAGCTCTAACGGGGGGAGCCCTGGCAATCAGCCCCAGCATTTT
cdr3_aa: CASSSNGGSPGNQPQHF

cdr3_length: 15
v_call: TRBV6-4
clone_size: once
j_call: TRBJ2-1
d_call: TRBD1
cdr3_nt: TGTGCCAGCAGTGGTTGCCGGGACAGAGACAATGAGCAGTTCTTC
cdr3_aa: CASSGCRDRDNEQFF

cdr3_length: 13
v_call: TRBV29-1
clone_size: -
j_call: TRBJ1-1
d_call: TRBD1
cdr3_nt: TGCAGCGTTGTTGGGCAGGGGGGAACTGAAGCTTTCTTT
cdr3_aa: CSVVGQGGTEAFF

cdr3_length: 16
v_call: TRBV7-4
clone_size: -
j_call: TRBJ2-1
d_call: TRBD1
cdr3_nt: TGTGCCAGCAGCTCAAGACAGGGTAGCTCCTACAATGAGCAGTTCTTC
cdr3_aa: CASSSRQGSSYNEQFF

cdr3_length: 13
v_call: TRBV27
clone_size: -
j_call: TRBJ1-1
d_call: TRBD1
cdr3_nt: TGTGCCAGCAGCTTATCAGGGGGCACTGAAGCTTTCTTT
cdr3_aa: CASSLSGGTEAFF

cdr3_length: 14
v_call: TRBV6-1
clone_size: -
j_call: TRBJ2-7
d_call: TRBD2
cdr3_nt: TGTGCCAGCCCCCGCTCGAGGGCCGGGGGGGCGCAGTACTTC
cdr3_aa: CASPRSRAGGAQYF

cdr3_length: 14
v_call: TRBV5-1
clone_size: -
j_call: TRBJ1-6
d_call: -
cdr3_nt: TGCGCCAGCAGCTTGGGTTTAACGGATTCACCCCTCCACTTT
cdr3_aa: CASSLGLTDSPLHF

cdr3_length: 15
v_call: TRBV7-3
clone_size: once
j_call: TRBJ1-4
d_call: -
cdr3_nt: TGTGCCAGCAGCTTAACAGGCCGGCGGGGTGAAAAACTGTTTTTT
cdr3_aa: CASSLTGRRGEKLFF

cdr3_length: 13
v_call: TRBV28
clone_size: -
j_call: TRBJ2-7
d_call: TRBD2
cdr3_nt: TGTGCCAAACCCTGGGGGGGGATCTACGAGCAGTACTTC
cdr3_aa: CAKPWGGIYEQYF